This T cell receptor (beta chain) was identified in a study of breast tumors, draining lymph nodes, adjacent tissues. General study points: Most tumor T cells seemingly derive from lymph node, then expand in tumor. Tumor TCR diversity was below lymph nodes but above nontumor tissue.

Breast cancer patients provided tissue from their axillary draining lymph nodes. There are many counts of this clonotype. Antigen specificity is unknown. The CDR3 runs to 14 residues. The germline V and J ends were trimmed by 3 bases and 1 base, with 10 bases remaining between them. Germline V gene sequence: CDR1 SGHRS, CDR2 YFSETQ. TCRdb reanalysed the multiplex PCR reads using MiXCR and keeps one entry per CDR3 protein. The data contain 150,000 to 250,000 distinct CDR3 sequences, about 32% of them singletons. V usage is TRBV5-1 and J usage is TRBJ2-5; D ambiguous. The specimen was axillary lymph node tissue. This clonotype was obtained from a female donor with breast cancer. Some clones in this sample may be carry-over from other donors' samples. The CDR3 region is CASSYRHSQETQYF. CDR3 nucleotides: TGCGCCAGCAGCTACCGACACTCCCAAGAGACCCAGTACTTC.